A single sample is the source of the 18 T cell receptor beta chains below, sequenced in a study of T cell responses to AZD1222 COVID-19 vaccine. Produced via immunoSEQ multiplex PCR; TCRdb's table is partial and in-frame only. The sample holds some 120,000 clones, about 92% seen once. Sequenced here: peripheral blood, sampled on day 0 of AZD1222 vaccination. The receptors were sampled from an adult in good health.

V usage is TRBV7-9 and J usage is TRBJ2-2; D is unclear. CDR3 length equals 16 residues. Germline CDR1 SEHNR, CDR2 FQNEAQ (reference sequence). Trimming cost V 5 bases and J 1 base, with 14 bases left between them. CDR3 region: CASSQATTMNTGELFF. CDR3 DNA: TGTGCCAGCAGCCAGGCGACCACGATGAACACCGGGGAGCTGTTTTTT.

The gene calls are TRBV18 and TRBJ1-6, with D unclear. Germline V gives CDR1 KGHSH, CDR2 LQKENI. The CDR3 loop spans 17 amino acids. Trimming cost V 5 bases and J 0 bases, with 14 bases left between them. CDR3 DNA: TGTGCCAGCTCAGAGAAGCGGGCGAGCTCCTATAATTCACCCCTCCACTTT. Protein product: CASSEKRASSYNSPLHF.

The rearrangement joins TRBV18 to TRBJ1-4, with 7 bases aligning to TRBD1. The germline CDR1 and CDR2 sequences are KGHSH and LQKENI. The CDR3 is made up of 14 amino acids. After removal of 1 base from V and 7 bases from J, the junction contained 3 bases not matched to a gene. CDR3 coding DNA: TGTGCCAGCTCACCACTCGGGGACAGTGAAAAACTGTTTTTT. It encodes CASSPLGDSEKLFF.

The chain couples TRBV7-8 to TRBJ2-1; 10 nucleotides line up with TRBD2. In germline, CDR1 is SGHVS, CDR2 FQNEAQ. V lost 3 bases, J lost 15 bases, and 11 bases stayed unmatched. The CDR3 loop spans 14 amino acids. The DNA for the CDR3 is TGTGCCAGCAGCTTTCAGCCGAGAAAGCGGGAGGGGTTCTTC. Translation gives CASSFQPRKREGFF.

The chain employs TRBV5-1 and TRBJ1-5; D might be TRBD1 (5 bases). CDR1 is SGHRS, CDR2 YFSETQ, per germline. Trimming left V 2 bases short and J 1 base short, with 13 bases between. This CDR3 has 16 residues. This CDR3 is CASSFGDGMSNQPQHF. Written as DNA, the CDR3 is TGCGCCAGCAGCTTTGGGGACGGGATGAGCAATCAGCCCCAGCATTTT.

The chain links TRBV30 to TRBJ1-6; no reliable D call. Between the trimmed V and J ends, which lost 3 bases and 0 bases, there was a span of 12 bases. Germline assignment: CDR1 GTSNPN and CDR2 SVGIG (reference sequence). This CDR3 has 16 amino acids. In DNA form, the CDR3 reads TGTGCCTGGAGGCGTAGTACCCTCTCCTATAATTCACCCCTCCACTTT. This gives the protein CAWRRSTLSYNSPLHF.

The V gene is TRBV27, the J gene TRBJ1-2, with 7 nucleotides matching TRBD1. V was pared by 5 bases and J by 4 bases, with 4 bases of the junction left unmatched. Germline V gives CDR1 MNHEY, CDR2 SMNVEV (reference sequence). This CDR3 is 13 amino acids long. The DNA for the CDR3 is TGTGCCAGCAGTCAAACAGGGGCCTATGGCTACACCTTC. The encoded protein is CASSQTGAYGYTF.

This clone was seen only once. At one boundary the junction diverges from the germline segment, which might be a read error. This rearrangement joins TRBV28 to TRBJ2-6; D not certain. Germline CDR1 MDHEN, CDR2 SYDVKM. The CDR3 is 15 residues long. The CDR3 protein is CATSLPWSGANVLTF. CDR3 bases: TGTGCCACCAGTCTCCCCTGGTCTGGGGCCAACGTCCTGACTTTC.

This clone was seen a handful of times. The chain carries TRBV6-5 and TRBJ2-7; 11 bases are shared with TRBD2. CDR1 MNHEY and CDR2 SVGAGI come from the germline V gene. This CDR3 has 15 residues. V shed 4 bases, J shed 4 bases, and the junction held 6 bases outside the gene matches. CDR3 in amino acids: CASSLLAGAEYEQYF. The CDR3 DNA follows: TGTGCCAGCAGTTTACTAGCGGGAGCCGAATACGAGCAGTACTTC.

The CDR3 DNA is TGTGCCAGCAGCTCAGGGACAAACTCTGGAAACACCATATATTTT. Translating gives CASSSGTNSGNTIYF. The chain recombines TRBV7-9 with TRBJ1-3; D is possibly TRBD1 (6 bases). Germline loops: CDR1 SEHNR, CDR2 FQNEAQ (reference sequence). This CDR3 spans 15 amino acids. Trimming removed 4 bases from V and 0 bases from J, with 10 bases in between.

The rearrangement uses TRBV5-4 and TRBJ1-3; D remains unclear. Germline assignment: CDR1 SGHNT and CDR2 YYREEE (reference sequence). This CDR3 is 14 amino acids long. Trimming left V 0 bases short and J 7 bases short, with 11 bases between. CDR3 region: CASSLELGRNTIYF. In DNA form, the CDR3 reads TGTGCCAGCAGCTTGGAGCTGGGGAGGAACACCATATATTTT.

The V gene is TRBV7-8, the J gene TRBJ2-1; the D gene is possibly TRBD2 (6 bases). Trimming stripped 4 bases from V and 8 bases from J, with 12 bases between. The CDR3 runs 13 residues. CDR1 SGHVS and CDR2 FQNEAQ come from the germline V gene. The CDR3 sequence: CASSYQLADEQFF. CDR3 bases: TGTGCCAGCAGCTACCAACTAGCAGATGAGCAGTTCTTC.

This clone occurred once. V gene TRBV5-1 combines with J gene TRBJ1-2; D gene ambiguous. The V end lost 4 bases, the J end lost 7 bases, and 11 bases lay between the germline ends. This CDR3 region has 12 residues. From germline, CDR1 is SGHRS and CDR2 YFSETQ. DNA of the CDR3: TGCGCCAGCAGCCCCACTTTGGGTGGCTACACCTTC. Protein: CASSPTLGGYTF.

The V gene is TRBV4-1, the J gene TRBJ1-5; 7 bases align to TRBD1. Germline-derived CDR1 and CDR2 are MGHRA and YSYEKL. Trimming at V came to 3 bases and at J to 7 bases, leaving 6 bases not matched to a gene. This CDR3 is built from 14 residues. The CDR3 is CASSHDRADQPQHF. CDR3 nucleotides: TGCGCCAGCAGCCACGACAGGGCGGACCAGCCCCAGCATTTT.

This clone was counted once. J is TRBJ1-1 and V is TRBV4-1; 8 positions agree with TRBD1. The J segment lost 1 base and the V segment lost 1 base, leaving 8 bases of the junction unmatched. The CDR3 extends over 17 amino acids. Germline lookup yields CDR1 MGHRA and CDR2 YSYEKL. The CDR3 is CASSQVLTGTGNTEAFF. In DNA, the CDR3 is TGCGCCAGCAGCCAAGTTTTGACCGGGACAGGGAACACTGAAGCTTTCTTT.

A remark on this clone: At one of its ends the junction is not consistent with the germline gene, which may arise from a read error. The rearrangement links TRBV11-2 to TRBJ2-4, with 12 bases aligning to TRBD2. Germline loops: CDR1 SGHAT, CDR2 FQNNGV. This CDR3 has 18 amino acids. CDR3 coding DNA: TGTGCCAGCAGCTTAGATTCTGAACTAGCGGGAGGCAAAAACATTCAGTATTTC. Amino acids: CASSLDSELAGGKNIQYF.

The V call is TRBV19, the J call TRBJ2-1; 13 nucleotides line up with TRBD2. Germline trimming cut 1 base from V and 6 bases from J; bases unmatched to any gene: 0. Per germline, CDR1 LNHDA and CDR2 SQIVND (reference sequence). The CDR3 covers 15 residues. CDR3 sequence reads: CASSIGTSGSNEQFF. CDR3 in DNA: TGTGCCAGTAGTATAGGGACTAGCGGGAGCAATGAGCAGTTCTTC. Full variable domain (missing parts from reference TRBV19 and TRBJ2-1): DGGITQSPKYLFRKEGQNVTLSCEQNLNHDAMYWYRQDPGQGLRLIYYSQIVNDFQKGDIAEGYSVSREKKESFPLTVTSAQKNPTAFYLCASSIGTSGSNEQFFGPGTRLTVL.

The V gene is TRBV2, the J gene TRBJ2-4; no clear D gene. The germline CDR1 and CDR2 sequences are SNHLY and FYNNEI. This CDR3 comprises 12 residues. Trimming took off 1 base at V and 15 bases at J, with 13 bases between the two ends. This chain's CDR3 is CASSEVNGWGYF. Here the CDR3 DNA reads TGTGCCAGCAGTGAAGTAAACGGGTGGGGGTACTTC.